This TCR beta chain was obtained from a study of radiation and T cells in renal cell carcinoma. Overall study: Nephrectomy followed 15 Gy stereotactic body radiation by 4 weeks.

The time point is: blood 2 weeks post-SBRT. Treatment denoted: 15 Gy SBRT to primary tumor, nephrectomy 4 weeks later. The patient's renal cell carcinoma had clear cell pathology. Study findings and constraints: Without pretreatment biopsies, baseline tumor clonotype presence was undetermined. In blood, top tumor clones expanded by 2 weeks, shrinking by 4.

Per germline, CDR1 SNHLY and CDR2 FYNNEI. Trimming pared 6 bases from V and 0 bases from J, leaving 18 bases between. The CDR3 has 17 residues. On this clone itself: What it binds is unknown.

Some clones are missing from TCRdb's copy, which holds only in-frame ones; the method was immunoSEQ multiplex PCR. The sample includes about 130,000 clones, 88% seen only once; the top ten take almost 6%. The starting material was blood, obtained from a patient whose treatment included radiotherapy and nephrectomy. The receptor was derived from a woman in her sixties or seventies with renal cell carcinoma. The chain combines TRBV2 with TRBJ1-3; TRBD1 is a possible D gene (5 bases). The CDR3 region has the DNA TGTGCCAGCAGCGCTCCGGGACGGTCCCTCTCTGGAAACACCATATATTTT. As protein: CASSAPGRSLSGNTIYF.